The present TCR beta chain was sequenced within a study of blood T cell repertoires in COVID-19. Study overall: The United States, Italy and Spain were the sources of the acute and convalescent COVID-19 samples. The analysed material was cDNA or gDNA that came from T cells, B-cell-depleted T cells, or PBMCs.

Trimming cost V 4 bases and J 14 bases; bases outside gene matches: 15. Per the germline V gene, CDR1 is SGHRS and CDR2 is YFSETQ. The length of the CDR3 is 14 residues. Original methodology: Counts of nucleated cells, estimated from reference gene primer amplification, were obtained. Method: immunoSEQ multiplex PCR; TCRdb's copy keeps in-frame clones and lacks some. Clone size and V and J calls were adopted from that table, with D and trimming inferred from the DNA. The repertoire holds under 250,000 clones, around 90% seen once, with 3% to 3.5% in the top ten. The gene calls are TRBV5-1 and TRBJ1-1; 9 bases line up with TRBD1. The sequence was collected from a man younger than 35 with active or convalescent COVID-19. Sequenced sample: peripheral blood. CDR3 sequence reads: CASSLDNPKDRGFF. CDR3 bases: TGCGCCAGCAGCCTTGACAATCCGAAGGACAGGGGATTCTTT.